Reported below is one T cell receptor beta chain. Its antigen is as yet unknown. Second-dose timings of about 4 or about 12 weeks were pooled. Assay: immunoSEQ multiplex PCR; the TCRdb copy retains only in-frame clones and omits some. The table has 90,000 to 120,000 clones, 85% to 95% seen once. This specimen belongs to a study of T cell responses to AZD1222 COVID-19 vaccine. Study outcomes and limitations: Clonal diversity was possibly underestimated, and white British individuals and females predominated among donors. Reports say nearly half of spike-specific TCRs go after unmutated variant regions.

CDR3 length: 14 residues. Germline V gene sequence: CDR1 SGHNT, CDR2 YYREEE (reference sequence). V lost 0 bases and J lost 2, with 8 bases in between. The sequence was obtained from an adult who received the AZD1222 COVID-19 vaccine. The sequenced sample was peripheral blood, obtained 28 days after the second AZD1222 dose. The genes are TRBV5-4 and TRBJ2-5; perhaps TRBD1 as D (6 bases). Here the CDR3 DNA reads TGTGCCAGCAGCTTGGCAGGGGTTCAAGAGACCCAGTACTTC. The encoded protein is CASSLAGVQETQYF.